The subject of this entry is one T cell receptor (beta chain). V shed 1 base, J shed 4 bases, and the junction held 9 bases outside the gene matches. The CDR3 contains 16 residues. Germline CDR1 reads SGHAT; CDR2 reads FQNNGV. The source of the sample is a study of CD8 T cells in Susac syndrome. Reverse transcription of about 0.45 to 1 ug RNA was performed with random hexamers. With immunoSEQ multiplex PCR, TCR beta CDR3 was amplified across 54 Vbeta and 13 Jbeta. TCRdb itself ran the immunoSEQ multiplex PCR reads through MiXCR, one entry per CDR3 protein. This sample has about 80,000 distinct CDR3 sequences, with 94% found just once. Sequencing of TCR beta was undertaken in CD8+ and CD4+ T cells derived from blood. TEMRA cells were FACS-enriched, with CD8+ and CD4+ T cells isolated negatively.

The rearrangement uses TRBV11-2 and TRBJ2-5; 7 positions match TRBD2. The sequence was obtained from a human donor in good health. Specimen: CD8+ T cells from PBMCs. CDR3 sequence reads: CASSLVAGFSPETQYF. DNA for the CDR3: TGTGCCAGCAGCTTAGTAGCGGGCTTTTCCCCAGAGACCCAGTACTTC.